The present TCR beta chain was sequenced within a study of response to subunit inactivated influenza vaccine. As for this clonotype: The antigen remains unidentified.

Notes on the study in general: That few new T cells are recruited by each seasonal influenza vaccination was the authors' suggestion.

V shed 2 bases and J shed 2 bases, with 9 bases lying between them. Germline V gene sequence: CDR1 SGHTA, CDR2 FQGNSA. CDR3 length: 14 residues. TCRdb processed the RT-PCR reads anew with MiXCR; each CDR3 protein has one entry. The sample gives a few hundred thousand distinct CDR3 sequences, around 13% of which show up once; 8.5% to 14% is in the top ten. This specimen consisted of PBMCs from blood, obtained 11 to 12 days after vaccination. This receptor was taken from a man aged 50 or older who received an inactivated influenza vaccine. The chain recombines TRBV7-2 with TRBJ1-1; no clear D. The chain's CDR3 is CASSLYGFNTEAFF. The CDR3 DNA sequence: TGTGCCAGCAGCTTATACGGATTTAACACTGAAGCTTTCTTT.